These 24 T cell receptor beta chains originate from one sample sequenced in a study of T cell responses to AZD1222 COVID-19 vaccine. Assay used: immunoSEQ multiplex PCR; TCRdb lists only in-frame clones, some missing. In the table there are roughly 100,000 clones, more than 85% of which are singletons. The sequencing here drew on peripheral blood, taken on day 0 of AZD1222 vaccination. The receptors stem from an adult in good health.

The V and J genes are TRBV14 and TRBJ1-1; D remains unclear. V gave up 3 bases and J gave up 5 bases, with 16 bases separating them. The CDR3 loop spans 15 amino acids. Germline V gene data show CDR1 as SGHDN and CDR2 as FVKESK. The CDR3 nucleotides read TGTGCCAGCAGCCAGGGTGGAGGGTTATGGACTGAAGCTTTCTTT. It yields the protein CASSQGGGLWTEAFF.

The chain uses TRBV6-5 and TRBJ1-4; possible D gene TRBD1, 6 bases. Germline-derived CDR1 and CDR2 are MNHEY and SVGAGI. The V gene lost 6 bases and the J gene lost 2 bases, with 10 bases spanning the gap. The CDR3 spans 14 residues. CDR3 protein: CASRQGKTNEKLFF. Written as DNA, the CDR3 is TGTGCCAGCAGACAGGGAAAGACTAATGAAAAACTGTTTTTT.

This sequence joins TRBV3-1 (or the pseudogene TRBV3-2) and TRBJ2-3; no definite D call. Trimming stripped 6 bases from V and 0 bases from J, with 13 bases between. This CDR3 is 15 amino acids long. Germline loops: CDR1 LGHDT, CDR2 YNNKEL (reference sequence). This chain's CDR3 is CASSLITGSTDTQYF. In nucleotides, the CDR3 is TGTGCCAGCAGTCTTATCACGGGTAGCACAGATACGCAGTATTTT.

The rearrangement uses TRBV11-3 and TRBJ2-7; 7 bases agree with TRBD2. The trim removed 5 bases at V and 5 bases at J, leaving 6 bases unmatched. The CDR3 sequence is 13 residues long. From germline, CDR1 is SGHNT and CDR2 YENEEA. The CDR3 nucleotides are TGTGCCAGCAGCCTAGGGAGCGGGAACGAGCAGTACTTC. It codes for CASSLGSGNEQYF.

The chain employs TRBV7-3 and TRBJ2-1, with 7 bases fitting TRBD2. V trimming: 1 base; J trimming: 7 bases; junction bases outside the gene matches: 13. Germline CDR1 reads SGHTA; CDR2 reads FQGTGA. This CDR3 region has 17 residues. The CDR3 here is CASSLNPRRAGFNEQFF. The DNA of the CDR3 is TGTGCCAGCAGCTTAAACCCCCGAAGAGCGGGATTTAATGAGCAGTTCTTC.

The rearrangement joins TRBV5-1 to TRBJ2-1, with D unclear. This CDR3 is 14 amino acids long. Germline CDR1 reads SGHRS; CDR2 reads YFSETQ. Trimming took 6 bases from V and 2 from J, leaving 12 bases between them. The CDR3 DNA follows: TGCGCCAGCACCCCGGATGTTGCCTACAATGAGCAGTTCTTC. Translating gives CASTPDVAYNEQFF.

A single count supports this clone. This chain joins TRBV11-2 and TRBJ2-1; 8 bases match TRBD2. Germline loops: CDR1 SGHAT, CDR2 FQNNGV. After removal of 5 bases from V and 0 bases from J, the junction contained 9 bases not matched to a gene. The CDR3 is 17 residues long. The CDR3 loop reads CASSGGLTSDSYNEQFF. In DNA, the CDR3 is TGTGCCAGCAGCGGAGGCCTGACTAGCGACTCCTACAATGAGCAGTTCTTC.

The chain employs TRBV3-1 (or the pseudogene TRBV3-2) and TRBJ1-1; no clear D. Germline V gene data show CDR1 as LGHDT and CDR2 as YNNKEL (reference sequence). The V and J ends lost 4 bases and 7 bases respectively, with 13 bases between them. The CDR3 is 13 residues long. DNA of the CDR3: TGTGCCAGCAGCCTCCTTGCCCAACTTGAAGCTTTCTTT. It specifies CASSLLAQLEAFF.

The V call is TRBV3-1 (or the pseudogene TRBV3-2), the J call TRBJ1-1; D might be TRBD1 (6 bases). The CDR3 has 14 amino acids. Germline assignment: CDR1 LGHDT and CDR2 YNNKEL (reference sequence). V was shortened by 2 bases and J by 0 bases, with 7 bases between the two germline ends. The CDR3 spells CASSQQGMNTEAFF. CDR3 in DNA: TGTGCCAGCAGCCAACAGGGGATGAACACTGAAGCTTTCTTT.

This clone was seen a few times. The chain carries TRBV28 and TRBJ2-3; 9 bases match TRBD1. The CDR3 has 15 residues. CDR1 is MDHEN, CDR2 SYDVKM, per germline. J lost 4 bases, V lost 6 bases, and 8 bases had no gene match. The CDR3 spells CASSTGTGNSDTQYF. In DNA form, the CDR3 reads TGTGCCAGCAGCACCGGGACAGGGAACTCAGATACGCAGTATTTT.

The rearrangement joins TRBV27 to TRBJ1-4, with a tentative D call TRBD1 (6 bases). The length of the CDR3 is 13 residues. V gave up 10 bases and J gave up 8 bases, with 17 bases separating them. Germline V gives CDR1 MNHEY, CDR2 SMNVEV (reference sequence). The CDR3 region is CATYWGGREKLFF. CDR3 coding DNA: TGTGCCACCTATTGGGGGGGCCGGGAAAAACTGTTTTTT.

This rearrangement joins TRBV6-6 to TRBJ2-7; the match to TRBD2 covers 9 bases. Per the germline V gene, CDR1 is MNHNY and CDR2 is SVGAGI (reference sequence). The junction had 13 bases not matched to a gene; V was cut back by 4 bases and J by 6 bases. The CDR3 totals 16 residues. For the CDR3, the DNA is TGTGCCAGCAGTTCGGGAATAGCGGGAGTTTGGCGCGAGCAGTACTTC. As protein: CASSSGIAGVWREQYF.

The chain joins TRBV21-1 to TRBJ1-4; TRBD1 reflects the table's D call only, with no check against the DNA. TRBV21-1 is a pseudogene locus. The CDR3 contains 15 residues. In DNA form, the CDR3 reads TGTGCCAGCAGCAAAGAAGAGGGGGCAAATGAAAAACTGTTTTTT. As protein: CASSKEEGANEKLFF.

This clone qualifies as medium-sized. J is TRBJ1-1 and V is TRBV28; no clear D. V was pared by 5 bases and J by 4 bases, with 8 bases between. The CDR3 extends over 12 amino acids. Germline CDR1 reads MDHEN; CDR2 reads SYDVKM. The CDR3 loop is CASSAEVTEAFF. In nucleotides, the CDR3 is TGTGCCAGCAGTGCCGAGGTCACTGAAGCTTTCTTT.

V gene TRBV7-9 combines with J gene TRBJ2-7, with TRBD1 matching 7 bases. This CDR3 has 14 amino acids. The ends lost 10 bases at V and 0 bases at J; junction bases unmatched: 9. The V gene's germline CDR1 is SEHNR and CDR2 FQNEAQ (reference sequence). The CDR3: CATLTGMNSYEQYF. The CDR3 nucleotides are TGTGCCACCCTGACAGGGATGAACTCCTACGAGCAGTACTTC.

The rearrangement links TRBV7-7 to TRBJ2-3; 16 bases map to TRBD2. V was clipped by 5 bases and J by 6 bases; unmatched bases: 5. The germline gives CDR1 SSHAT, CDR2 FNYEAQ (reference sequence). There are 16 residues in the CDR3. CDR3 bases: TGTGCCAGCAGCCAGGGACTAGCGGGAGGGAAGGATACGCAGTATTTT. Protein sequence: CASSQGLAGGKDTQYF.

The J gene is TRBJ1-2, the V gene TRBV6-5, with 11 bases fitting TRBD1. With V trimmed by 10 bases and J by 8 bases, 9 bases remained unmatched. Germline assignment: CDR1 MNHEY and CDR2 SVGAGI. The CDR3 is 13 residues long. CDR3 bases: TGTGCCACGACCAGGACAGGGGGCTGGGGCTACACCTTC. It yields the protein CATTRTGGWGYTF.

The chain links TRBV4-1 to TRBJ2-1; 10 positions agree with TRBD1. There are 17 residues in the CDR3. The germline V gene encodes CDR1 MGHRA and CDR2 YSYEKL. The V gene end was trimmed by 3 bases and the J gene end by 9 bases; junction bases not matched to a gene: 14. DNA for the CDR3: TGCGCCAGCAGCCATCCCTCCGGGACAGGGGTAGGTGGTGAGCAGTTCTTC. Translation gives CASSHPSGTGVGGEQFF.

This chain uses TRBV19 with TRBJ1-1; no clear D gene. V was cut by 7 bases and J by 6 bases, with 12 bases left in between. CDR1 is LNHDA and CDR2 is SQIVND in the germline V gene (reference sequence). The CDR3 is 12 amino acids. The CDR3 loop is CASKYGFAEAFF. CDR3 DNA sequence: TGTGCCAGTAAATACGGGTTCGCTGAAGCTTTCTTT. Full variable domain (remainder filled in from reference TRBV19 and TRBJ1-1): DGGITQSPKYLFRKEGQNVTLSCEQNLNHDAMYWYRQDPGQGLRLIYYSQIVNDFQKGDIAEGYSVSREKKESFPLTVTSAQKNPTAFYLCASKYGFAEAFFGQGTRLTVV.

The chain couples TRBV15 to TRBJ1-3; D ambiguous. The germline V gene encodes CDR1 LNHNV and CDR2 YYDKDF (reference sequence). The CDR3 consists of 13 residues. V shed 3 bases and J shed 4 bases, with 7 bases lying between them. CDR3 DNA: TGTGCCACCAGCAGTGACTTCGGAAACACCATATATTTT. It yields the protein CATSSDFGNTIYF. Full variable domain (missing parts from reference TRBV15 and TRBJ1-3): DAMVIQNPRYQVTQFGKPVTLSCSQTLNHNVMYWYQQKSSQAPKLLFHYYDKDFNNEADTPDNFQSRRPNTSFCFLDIRSPGLGDTAMYLCATSSDFGNTIYFGEGSWLTVV.

This clone was found once. The chain carries TRBV12-5 and TRBJ1-1; D is ambiguous. This CDR3 is 12 amino acids long. V lost 5 bases and J 8 bases, leaving 12 bases between the germline ends. Per the germline V gene, CDR1 is LGHNT and CDR2 is FRNRAP. The CDR3 sequence is CASGISYAEAFF. The CDR3 DNA sequence: TGTGCTAGTGGTATTTCGTATGCGGAAGCTTTCTTT.

The rearrangement joins TRBV28 to TRBJ1-5; 9 bases are shared with TRBD1. Per germline, CDR1 MDHEN and CDR2 SYDVKM. The CDR3 length is 14 residues. Trimming took 9 bases from V and 4 from J; bases not matched to a gene: 7. CDR3 in amino acids: CASMTGQGNQPQHF. CDR3 DNA sequence: TGTGCCAGTATGACGGGACAGGGAAATCAGCCCCAGCATTTT.

V is TRBV27 and J is TRBJ1-2; 7 nucleotides align to TRBD1. J gave up 3 bases and V 4 bases, and 8 bases lay outside the gene matches. There are 15 residues in the CDR3. In germline, CDR1 is MNHEY, CDR2 SMNVEV (reference sequence). CDR3 in DNA: TGTGCCAGCAGTTCCCCGTCACAGGGGTACTATGGCTACACCTTC. Amino acid sequence: CASSSPSQGYYGYTF.

This chain joins TRBV3-1 (or the pseudogene TRBV3-2) and TRBJ2-1; D gene uncertain. There are 13 residues in the CDR3. CDR1 LGHDT and CDR2 YNNKEL come from the germline V gene (reference sequence). V lost 0 bases and J 12 bases, leaving 12 bases between the germline ends. Here the CDR3 DNA reads TGTGCCAGCAGCCAAGATTGGAGCAATCGGCAGTTCTTC. It encodes CASSQDWSNRQFF.